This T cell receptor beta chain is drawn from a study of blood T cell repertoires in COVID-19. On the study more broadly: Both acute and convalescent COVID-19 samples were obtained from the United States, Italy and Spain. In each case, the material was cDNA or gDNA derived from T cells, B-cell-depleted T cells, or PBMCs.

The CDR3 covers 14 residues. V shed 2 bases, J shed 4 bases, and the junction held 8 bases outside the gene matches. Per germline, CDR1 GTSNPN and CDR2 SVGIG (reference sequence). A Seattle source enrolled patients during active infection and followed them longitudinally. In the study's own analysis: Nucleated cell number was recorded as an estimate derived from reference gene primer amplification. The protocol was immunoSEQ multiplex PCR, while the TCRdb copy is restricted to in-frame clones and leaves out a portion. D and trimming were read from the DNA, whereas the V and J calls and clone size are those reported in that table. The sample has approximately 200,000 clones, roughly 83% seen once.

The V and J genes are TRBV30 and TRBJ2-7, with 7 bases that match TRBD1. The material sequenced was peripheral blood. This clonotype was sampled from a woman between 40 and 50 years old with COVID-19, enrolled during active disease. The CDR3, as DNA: TGTGCCTGGAGTCCCGGGACAGTCCTTTACGAGCAGTACTTC. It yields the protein CAWSPGTVLYEQYF.